The 27 T cell receptor beta chains below come from one sample, sequenced in a study of monozygotic twins with inflammatory bowel disease. Each CDR3 protein gets one entry in TCRdb, which reprocessed the 5' RACE reads and gives no DNA. This sample lists roughly 320,000 distinct CDR3 sequences; its ten largest clones have 5.6%. Specimen: blood. These receptor sequences come from a human donor with ulcerative colitis or Crohn's disease, or a healthy co-twin of an affected twin (not recorded which).

This chain joins TRBV15 and TRBJ1-2. The CDR3 consists of 12 residues. Germline values: CDR1 LNHNV, CDR2 YYDKDF (reference sequence). The CDR3 is CATSRVARSYTF. Variable domain in full (rest from reference TRBV15 and TRBJ1-2): DAMVIQNPRYQVTQFGKPVTLSCSQTLNHNVMYWYQQKSSQAPKLLFHYYDKDFNNEADTPDNFQSRRPNTSFCFLDIRSPGLGDTAMYLCATSRVARSYTFGSGTRLTVV.

The J gene is TRBJ2-3, the V gene TRBV7-9. The CDR3 runs to 13 residues. Germline loops: CDR1 SEHNR, CDR2 FQNEAQ (reference sequence). Here the CDR3 reads CASSVDTYSTQYF.

The CDR3 protein is CASSRGMRATNEKLFF. The chain is built from TRBV10-2 and TRBJ1-4; TCRdb calls TRBD1, which cannot be checked without DNA. The CDR3 has 16 residues. Per the germline V gene, CDR1 is WSHSY and CDR2 is SAAADI.

This chain connects TRBV7-2 to TRBJ2-7; TCRdb lists TRBD1, though no DNA is available to test this call. Per the germline V gene, CDR1 is SGHTA and CDR2 is FQGNSA. The CDR3 has 15 amino acids. This chain's CDR3 is CASSLEGQGYDEQYF.

The V gene is TRBV7-2, the J gene TRBJ2-2; lacking DNA, the TRBD2 call made by TCRdb goes unchecked. The germline CDR1 and CDR2 sequences are SGHTA and FQGNSA. The CDR3 is 16 amino acids. CDR3 in amino acids: CASSSFSGANTGELFF.

V is TRBV4-3 and J is TRBJ2-6; the TRBD1 assignment by TCRdb is unverifiable without DNA. CDR1 and CDR2 (germline): LGHNA, YSLEER. The CDR3 extends over 15 amino acids. The CDR3 sequence: CASSHGGSGANVLTF.

The chain is built from TRBV3-1 and TRBJ2-7. The CDR3 length is 15 residues. CDR1 is LGHDT and CDR2 is YNNKEL in the germline V gene (reference sequence). The CDR3 region is CASSQARQGPLEQYF.

V and J are TRBV5-5 and TRBJ1-4. The CDR3 covers 15 residues. Germline CDR1 is SGHKS and CDR2 is YYEKEE (reference sequence). The CDR3 here is CASSLSPANGEKLFF.

The chain combines TRBV5-1 with TRBJ2-7; TCRdb names TRBD2, which stays unverified in the absence of DNA. This CDR3 is built from 15 residues. CDR1 SGHRS and CDR2 YFSETQ come from the germline V gene. CDR3 region: CASSPRTSGIHEQYF.

This chain connects TRBV5-6 to TRBJ2-7; TCRdb calls TRBD1, which cannot be checked without DNA. This CDR3 has 13 residues. The V gene's germline CDR1 is SGHDT and CDR2 YYEEEE. CDR3 in amino acids: CASSLGQSYEQYF. Looking up the rest from reference TRBV5-6 and TRBJ2-7 gives the full variable domain: DAGVTQSPTHLIKTRGQQVTLRCSPKSGHDTVSWYQQALGQGPQFIFQYYEEEERQRGNFPDRFSGHQFPNYSSELNVNALLLGDSALYLCASSLGQSYEQYFGPGTRLTVT.

The J gene is TRBJ2-7, the V gene TRBV6-2 or TRBV6-3; TCRdb's D call, TRBD1, is unchecked because there is no DNA. Germline values: CDR1 MNHEY, CDR2 SVGEGT. The CDR3 is made up of 14 amino acids. CDR3 protein: CASKPGQGNYEQYF.

The chain is built from TRBV7-9 and TRBJ1-4. Germline V CDR1 and CDR2: SEHNR, FQNEAQ (reference sequence). This CDR3 region has 12 residues. The CDR3 reads CASSLVSEKLFF.

This chain connects TRBV28 to TRBJ2-1. CDR1 MDHEN and CDR2 SYDVKM come from the germline V gene. The CDR3 length is 15 residues. The CDR3 loop reads CASSLSVLVENEQFF.

The chain uses TRBV6-4 and TRBJ2-3. Germline CDR1 and CDR2: MRHNA and SNTAGT. The CDR3 loop spans 14 amino acids. The CDR3 sequence: CASERRGLTDTQYF.

The chain couples TRBV20-1 to TRBJ1-5; TCRdb returns TRBD1, unconfirmable since there is no DNA. Germline V gives CDR1 DFQATT, CDR2 SNEGSKA (reference sequence). The CDR3 spans 14 residues. CDR3 protein: CSARVRGSNQPQHF.

The chain has TRBV24-1 and TRBJ2-1; TCRdb lists TRBD1, though no DNA is available to test this call. From germline, CDR1 is KGHDR and CDR2 SFDVKD. This CDR3 contains 18 residues. This chain's CDR3 is CATSDRGNRGVSYNEQFF.

The rearrangement links TRBV7-2 to TRBJ2-1; TCRdb's assignment of TRBD1 cannot be checked, as there is no DNA. Per the germline V gene, CDR1 is SGHTA and CDR2 is FQGNSA. This CDR3 comprises 16 residues. The CDR3 protein is CASSPDRGIPYNEQFF.

The rearrangement uses TRBV12-3 or TRBV12-4 and TRBJ2-3. The CDR3 contains 12 residues. This chain's CDR3 is CASSWLADTQYF.

The chain is built from TRBV20-1 and TRBJ2-4; TCRdb calls TRBD2, which cannot be checked without DNA. Germline CDR1 is DFQATT and CDR2 is SNEGSKA (reference sequence). The CDR3 has 17 residues. The CDR3 sequence is CSATDPGLANWGNIQYF.

This chain links TRBV5-1 with TRBJ2-7; checking the TCRdb D call of TRBD1 is not possible without DNA. CDR1 SGHRS and CDR2 YFSETQ come from the germline V gene. This CDR3 region has 18 residues. The CDR3 here is CASNIGTGASGTPAEQYF.

CDR3: CASSLDGAEGQPQHF. This chain connects TRBV7-2 to TRBJ1-5; TCRdb selects TRBD1, and the lack of DNA leaves this call unchecked. In germline, CDR1 is SGHTA, CDR2 FQGNSA. The CDR3 totals 15 residues.

The rearrangement uses TRBV5-1 and TRBJ2-4; TCRdb's D gene call, TRBD1, goes unchecked for lack of DNA. This CDR3 has 17 residues. From germline, CDR1 is SGHRS and CDR2 YFSETQ. CDR3 region: CASSLENRGHGKNIQYF. Full variable domain (remainder filled in from reference TRBV5-1 and TRBJ2-4): KAGVTQTPRYLIKTRGQQVTLSCSPISGHRSVSWYQQTPGQGLQFLFEYFSETQRNKGNFPGRFSGRQFSNSRSEMNVSTLELGDSALYLCASSLENRGHGKNIQYFGAGTRLSVL.

The chain couples TRBV5-1 to TRBJ2-2; without DNA, the TCRdb call of TRBD2 cannot be checked. The CDR3 length is 15 residues. Germline-derived CDR1 and CDR2 are SGHRS and YFSETQ. The CDR3 is CASSFSGRNTGELFF. Filled out from reference TRBV5-1 and TRBJ2-2, the complete variable domain reads KAGVTQTPRYLIKTRGQQVTLSCSPISGHRSVSWYQQTPGQGLQFLFEYFSETQRNKGNFPGRFSGRQFSNSRSEMNVSTLELGDSALYLCASSFSGRNTGELFFGEGSRLTVL.

V and J are TRBV29-1 and TRBJ2-5; TCRdb selects TRBD1, and the lack of DNA leaves this call unchecked. CDR3 size: 14 residues. In germline, CDR1 is SQVTM, CDR2 ANQGSEA. The CDR3 reads CSVPQGWGQETQYF.

The CDR3 region is CASSQSRGSTDTQYF. This chain joins TRBV23-1 and TRBJ2-3; the TCRdb D gene call, TRBD1, has no DNA to confirm it. TRBV23-1 is an ORF, and what it does is uncertain. The CDR3 covers 15 residues.

This sequence joins TRBV28 and TRBJ2-5; TCRdb picks TRBD1, but there is no DNA to check that call. The CDR3 is 15 residues long. Germline V CDR1 and CDR2: MDHEN, SYDVKM. CDR3 sequence reads: CASSIPGTAQETQYF.

The rearrangement links TRBV7-2 to TRBJ1-5; without DNA, the TCRdb call of TRBD1 cannot be checked. The CDR3 contains 15 residues. Germline lookup yields CDR1 SGHTA and CDR2 FQGNSA. CDR3 amino acids: CASSSDQTGYQPQHF. Drawing the rest from reference TRBV7-2 and TRBJ1-5, the complete variable domain is GAGVSQSPSNKVTEKGKDVELRCDPISGHTALYWYRQSLGQGLEFLIYFQGNSAPDKSGLPSDRFSAERTGGSVSTLTIQRTQQEDSAVYLCASSSDQTGYQPQHFGDGTRLSIL.